This TCR beta chain derives from a study of blood T cell repertoires in COVID-19. The wider study: The origin of the acute and convalescent COVID-19 samples was the United States, Italy and Spain. Sample material is recorded as cDNA or gDNA derived from T cells, B-cell-depleted T cells, or PBMCs.

Germline V CDR1 and CDR2: SGHVS, FQNEAQ. The CDR3 has 16 residues. Trimming removed 2 bases from V and 3 bases from J; junction bases left unmatched: 5. In the authors' workflow: Reference gene primer amplification in the assay estimated nucleated cell counts. Measured with immunoSEQ multiplex PCR; TCRdb has only the in-frame clones, and not every one. That table supplies the V and J calls and clone size; D and trimming were determined from the DNA. Of some 80,000 clones listed, roughly 80% were seen once; the top ten hold around a third. V and J are TRBV7-8 and TRBJ2-2; 8 nucleotides agree with TRBD2. The origin of this receptor is a woman aged 70-85 years with acute or convalescent COVID-19. Sequenced input: peripheral blood. The CDR3 DNA reads TGTGCCAGCAGCTTACTCTCGGGAGGGTACACCGGGGAGCTGTTTTTT. Its translation is CASSLLSGGYTGELFF.